Described below is a single T cell receptor beta chain sequence and its context. The data were taken from a study of T cells in Graves' hyperthyroidism and ophthalmopathy. The CDR3 consists of 15 residues. V lost 5 bases and J lost 5, with 16 bases in between. CDR1 is SEHNR and CDR2 is FQNEAQ in the germline V gene (reference sequence). Amplified TCR beta CDR3 regions derived from RNA transcripts. First-round RT-PCR targeting the TCR CDR3 was performed with the HTBI primer set. TCRdb re-analysed the multiplex PCR reads in MiXCR, keeping a single row per CDR3 protein. The sample lists fewer than 450,000 distinct CDR3 sequences, about a fifth occurring once. Based on clinical symptoms, serum thyroxine and TRAb, thyroid ultrasound and orbital computed tomography, diagnoses were reached.

Sequencing input: blood. This receptor was obtained from a man between 18 and 35 years old with Graves' ophthalmopathy. V gene TRBV7-9 combines with J gene TRBJ2-4, with D perhaps TRBD2 (5 bases). In nucleotides, the CDR3 is TGTGCCAGCAGCCGGTCCGACTATAGCCAAAACATTCAGTACTTC. The encoded protein is CASSRSDYSQNIQYF.